The 10 T cell receptor beta chains below come from one sample, sequenced in a study of Ad26.COV2.S vaccination and SARS-CoV-2 variants. Treatment in this sample: 15 to 20 received Ad26.COV2.S at low or high dose, single or two shots; about 5 received placebo; per-sample allocation not given. The samples date from day 63 after the first vaccine or placebo injection. The method was immunoSEQ multiplex PCR; TCRdb's version includes in-frame clones alone and lacks a portion of them. The sample holds about 410,000 clones, roughly 90% seen once. The sequencing used peripheral blood, collected in a trial of Ad26.COV2.S vaccine versus placebo. The receptors come from a person between 18 and 65 years old who received the Ad26.COV2.S COVID-19 vaccine or a placebo.

The rearrangement uses TRBV28 and TRBJ2-7, with a weak D call TRBD2 (6 bases). The CDR3 spans 14 residues. V lost 7 bases to trimming and J lost 0 bases, with 13 bases between them. CDR1 MDHEN and CDR2 SYDVKM come from the germline V gene. CDR3 sequence (DNA): TGTGCCAGCAATAAGGGACTCCTCTCCTACGAGCAGTACTTC. It yields the protein CASNKGLLSYEQYF.

This clone has just one count. The chain links TRBV11-2 to TRBJ2-7, with D possibly being TRBD2 (7 bases). Germline V CDR1 and CDR2: SGHAT, FQNNGV. Trimming took off 2 bases at V and 2 bases at J, with 10 bases between the two ends. This CDR3 comprises 14 residues. CDR3 loop: CASSLRGGAYEQYF. In DNA, the CDR3 is TGTGCCAGCAGCTTACGAGGGGGGGCCTACGAGCAGTACTTC.

J is TRBJ2-2 and V is TRBV10-1; D gene ambiguous. The germline V and J ends were trimmed by 6 bases and 3 bases, with 11 bases remaining between them. The CDR3 is 14 residues long. Per germline, CDR1 WNHNN and CDR2 SYGVQD (reference sequence). The CDR3 DNA sequence: TGCGCCAGCAGAAATAGGAAGGACACCGGGGAGCTGTTTTTT. Translating it yields CASRNRKDTGELFF.

This rearrangement joins TRBV7-2 to TRBJ2-1, with D hard to call. Trimming pared 0 bases from V and 1 base from J, leaving 7 bases between. In germline, CDR1 is SGHTA, CDR2 FQGNSA. The CDR3 runs to 15 residues. The DNA for the CDR3 is TGTGCCAGCAGCTTAGCGCCCCCGTCCTACAATGAGCAGTTCTTC. Protein: CASSLAPPSYNEQFF.

The rearrangement joins TRBV7-9 to TRBJ1-1, with no clear D. The CDR3 sequence is 13 residues long. In germline, CDR1 is SEHNR, CDR2 FQNEAQ (reference sequence). Trimming pared 0 bases from V and 6 bases from J, leaving 8 bases between. The CDR3 region has the DNA TGTGCCAGCAGCTTAGCGTCAGCCTCTGAAGCTTTCTTT. Translating it yields CASSLASASEAFF.

The chain is built from TRBV27 and TRBJ2-7; either TRBD1 or TRBD2 may fit D (6 bases each). V lost 2 bases to trimming and J lost 4 bases, with 21 bases between them. Germline V gives CDR1 MNHEY, CDR2 SMNVEV (reference sequence). This CDR3 comprises 17 residues. The CDR3 DNA follows: TGTGCCAGCAGTTTAATAGGGGGACCGAGGGCGGGATACGAGCAGTACTTC. It translates to CASSLIGGPRAGYEQYF.

The chain carries TRBV7-8 and TRBJ2-7; D remains ambiguous. Trimming shortened V by 5 bases and J by 7 bases, and 15 bases separated the two germline ends. Germline V gives CDR1 SGHVS, CDR2 FQNEAQ. The CDR3 covers 13 residues. CDR3 sequence: CASSPRVSREQYF. CDR3 coding DNA: TGTGCCAGCAGCCCCCGCGTCTCTCGAGAGCAGTACTTC.

This chain connects TRBV5-6 to TRBJ1-1; D call uncertain. Germline lookup yields CDR1 SGHDT and CDR2 YYEEEE. Trimming took off 1 base at V and 0 bases at J, with 4 bases between the two ends. CDR3 length: 13 residues. This CDR3 reads CASSLQMNTEAFF. The DNA of the CDR3 is TGTGCCAGCAGCTTGCAGATGAACACTGAAGCTTTCTTT.

The CDR3 DNA reads TGTGCCAGCAGCTTAGGGACAGGGCTCGTATACAATGAGCAGTTCTTC. Its translation: CASSLGTGLVYNEQFF. This chain links TRBV13 with TRBJ2-1, with TRBD1 matching 7 bases. The CDR3 loop spans 16 amino acids. Germline CDR1 PRHDT, CDR2 FYEKMQ (reference sequence). The V gene end was trimmed by 0 bases and the J gene end by 4 bases; junction bases not matched to a gene: 6.

A remark on this clone: Within the sample, other DNA sequences also encode this same CDR3. The rearrangement joins TRBV5-1 to TRBJ2-1; 7 nucleotides align to TRBD1. The V gene's germline CDR1 is SGHRS and CDR2 YFSETQ. J was trimmed by 4 bases and V by 2 bases; bases with no gene match: 3. There are 14 residues in the CDR3. CDR3 protein: CASSLGQVYNEQFF. The CDR3 DNA reads TGCGCCAGCAGCTTAGGACAGGTGTACAATGAGCAGTTCTTC.